The rows below give T cell receptor beta chains drawn from one sample of a study of cytomegalovirus exposure and HLA in healthy donors. Repertoires were generated with immunoSEQ multiplex PCR, while TCRdb's copy carries only in-frame clones and drops some. The data hold about 93,000 clones, with 82% observed a single time. Specimen: PBMCs. Receptor source: a man aged 50 or older in good health and CMV-seronegative. CDR3s include the opening cysteine and the closing phenylalanine or tryptophan. The order of the fields is J gene, V gene, D gene, CDR3 length, clone size, CDR3 protein, CDR3 DNA. A D gene is named only where the DNA matches it firmly. Clone sizes are given selectively: once, few, many, or a class where the clone is expanded.

TRBJ1-3 TRBV7-9 . 13 . CASSPPVGNTIYF TGTGCCAGCAGCCCGCCGGTCGGAAACACCATATATTTT
TRBJ2-5 TRBV5-1 . 14 . CASSRTAGRETQYF TGCGCCAGCAGCCGAACTGCGGGGAGGGAGACCCAGTACTTC
TRBJ1-1 TRBV2 TRBD1 13 . CASSGTGDTEAFF TGTGCCAGCAGTGGGACAGGGGACACTGAAGCTTTCTTT
TRBJ1-2 TRBV5-1 . 13 . CASSLEGVGASIF TGCGCCAGCAGCTTGGAAGGCGTGGGGGCATCAATCTTC
TRBJ2-7 TRBV7-2 . 14 . CASTSPADSYEQYF TGTGCCAGCACCTCTCCCGCGGACTCCTACGAGCAGTACTTC
TRBJ2-1 TRBV7-2 . 14 . CASSSTPNHNEQFF TGTGCCAGCAGTTCGACTCCAAACCACAATGAGCAGTTCTTC
TRBJ2-7 TRBV27 TRBD2 15 . CASSSRTSGRSEQYF TGTGCCAGCAGTTCCCGGACTAGCGGGAGGTCCGAGCAGTACTTC
TRBJ2-1 TRBV9 . 14 . CASSPRLGDNEQFF TGTGCCAGCAGCCCCCGACTAGGGGACAATGAGCAGTTCTTC
TRBJ1-4 TRBV7-9 . 16 . CASSLAMRTGYEKLFF TGTGCCAGCAGCTTAGCAATGAGAACAGGGTATGAAAAACTGTTTTTT
TRBJ2-5 TRBV28 . 16 . CASSSPGEGNQETQYF TGTGCCAGCAGTTCCCCAGGGGAGGGGAACCAAGAGACCCAGTACTTC
TRBJ2-1 TRBV9 . 16 . CASSPRPRSSYNEQFF TGTGCCAGCAGCCCCCGTCCCCGGAGCTCCTACAATGAGCAGTTCTTC
TRBJ2-3 TRBV7-9 . 17 . CASSLGPGGWNTDTQYF TGTGCCAGCAGCCTCGGACCCGGAGGGTGGAACACAGATACGCAGTATTTT
TRBJ2-7 TRBV7-8 TRBD2 14 . CASSSTSGRVGRNF TGTGCCAGCAGCTCAACTAGCGGGAGGGTTGGGCGGAACTTC
TRBJ2-7 TRBV6-5 TRBD1 14 few CASREDRGAYEQYF TGTGCCAGCAGGGAGGACAGGGGGGCCTACGAGCAGTACTTC
TRBJ2-1 TRBV9 TRBD2 15 . CASSSGGGSYNEQFF TGTGCCAGCAGCTCGGGGGGGGGCTCCTACAATGAGCAGTTCTTC
TRBJ1-1 TRBV6-6 TRBD1 13 . CASRGQGATEAFF TGTGCCAGCAGGGGACAGGGAGCCACTGAAGCTTTCTTT
TRBJ1-3 TRBV15 . 15 . CATSSQGGFGNTIYF TGTGCCACCAGCTCTCAGGGAGGGTTCGGGAACACCATATATTTT
TRBJ1-1 TRBV11-2 . 13 . CASGDRPNTEAFF TGTGCCAGCGGCGACAGACCGAACACTGAAGCTTTCTTT
TRBJ2-7 TRBV9 TRBD2 16 . CASSVAPLAGTYEQYF TGTGCCAGCAGCGTAGCCCCCCTAGCGGGGACCTACGAGCAGTACTTC
TRBJ2-7 TRBV5-1 TRBD1 17 . CASSLAYPGTGGNEQYF TGCGCCAGCAGCCTAGCATACCCCGGGACAGGGGGCAATGAGCAGTACTTC